The next 8 T cell receptor beta chains were all read from a single sample in a study of Graves' ophthalmopathy and Graves' hyperthyroidism. Using RNA transcripts, the TCR beta CDR3 regions were amplified. HTBI-primed first-round RT-PCR preceded second-round multiplex PCR. TCRdb reprocessed the multiplex PCR reads via MiXCR and lists one record per CDR3 protein. This table has around 670,000 distinct CDR3 sequences, 40% appearing once. Input material: peripheral blood. The receptors originated from an adult man with Graves' ophthalmopathy.

This clonotype appeared a few times. The CDR3 nucleotides read TGTGCCACCAGCAGCCAAGGGACCGGGACAAACCAGCCCCAGCATTTT. It encodes CATSSQGTGTNQPQHF. V gene TRBV24-1 combines with J gene TRBJ1-5, with TRBD1 as a possible D gene (6 bases). V lost 7 bases, J lost 7 bases, and 22 bases lay in between. Germline CDR1 KGHDR, CDR2 SFDVKD. The CDR3 consists of 16 residues.

There are a few counts of this clonotype. The chain uses TRBV7-2 and TRBJ2-2; 11 nucleotides match TRBD2. V trimming: 2 bases; J trimming: 4 bases; junction bases outside the gene matches: 6. There are 17 residues in the CDR3. Per the germline V gene, CDR1 is SGHTA and CDR2 is FQGNSA. In DNA form, the CDR3 reads TGTGCCAGCAGCTTAAGCCTAGCGGGAGGTGCCACCGGGGAGCTGTTTTTT. Protein: CASSLSLAGGATGELFF.

V is TRBV7-9 and J is TRBJ1-2; weak D call: TRBD1 (5 bases). The germline V and J ends were trimmed by 3 bases and 4 bases, with 15 bases remaining between them. This CDR3 has 15 residues. Germline CDR1 reads SEHNR; CDR2 reads FQNEAQ (reference sequence). The CDR3, as DNA: TGTGCCAGCAGCTTGGCCGGTGGGGCCCGCTATGGCTACACCTTC. Encoded protein: CASSLAGGARYGYTF.

This clonotype was seen just once. This chain joins TRBV2 and TRBJ1-1; 9 positions match TRBD1. Germline CDR1 and CDR2: SNHLY and FYNNEI. The CDR3 covers 15 residues. The ends lost 6 bases at V and 5 bases at J; junction bases unmatched: 10. CDR3 in amino acids: CASRQVTGGGTEAFF. The CDR3, as DNA: TGTGCCAGCAGACAAGTGACAGGGGGAGGGACTGAAGCTTTCTTT.

V and J are TRBV5-4 and TRBJ2-7; 9 bases fit TRBD1. The V segment lost 3 bases and the J segment 10 bases; nucleotides outside the gene matches: 8. The CDR3 contains 13 residues. Germline V lookup: CDR1 SGHNT, CDR2 YYREEE (reference sequence). For the CDR3, the DNA is TGTGCCAGCAGCTCCGGACAGGGGCGAACTCAGTACTTC. It translates to CASSSGQGRTQYF.

This clonotype was seen only a few times. The chain is built from TRBV13 and TRBJ1-1; D gene ambiguous. The CDR3 extends over 13 amino acids. Germline V gene data show CDR1 as PRHDT and CDR2 as FYEKMQ (reference sequence). Trimming stripped 5 bases from V and 4 bases from J, with 11 bases between. This chain's CDR3 is CASSQYGSTEAFF. The CDR3 DNA sequence: TGTGCCAGCAGCCAGTATGGGAGCACTGAAGCTTTCTTT.

V is TRBV10-3 and J is TRBJ1-1, with D hard to call. The V gene lost 10 bases and the J gene lost 0 bases, with 12 bases spanning the gap. Germline-derived CDR1 and CDR2 are ENHRY and SYGVKD. The CDR3 has 13 residues. The CDR3 sequence is CATRRGMNTEAFF. In DNA form, the CDR3 reads TGTGCCACCCGACGGGGAATGAACACTGAAGCTTTCTTT.

This clonotype was seen only a few times. This chain links TRBV2 with TRBJ1-1; the D is unclear. This CDR3 has 13 residues. Trimming removed 2 bases at V and 10 bases at J, with 14 bases between. CDR1 is SNHLY and CDR2 is FYNNEI in the germline V gene. Here the CDR3 reads CASSEYVSPGAFF. In DNA, the CDR3 is TGTGCCAGCAGTGAATACGTCTCGCCCGGAGCTTTCTTT.